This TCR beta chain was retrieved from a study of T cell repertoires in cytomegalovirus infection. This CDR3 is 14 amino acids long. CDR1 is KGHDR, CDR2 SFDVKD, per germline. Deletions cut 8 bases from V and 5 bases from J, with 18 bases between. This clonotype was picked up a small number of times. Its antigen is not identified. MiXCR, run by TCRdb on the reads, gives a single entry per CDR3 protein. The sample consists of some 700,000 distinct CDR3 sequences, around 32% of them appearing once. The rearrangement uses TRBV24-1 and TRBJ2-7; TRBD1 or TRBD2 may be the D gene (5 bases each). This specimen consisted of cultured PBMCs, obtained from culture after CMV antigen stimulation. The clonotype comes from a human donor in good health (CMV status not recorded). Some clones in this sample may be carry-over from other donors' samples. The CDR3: CATNLHRGAHEQYF. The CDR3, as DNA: TGTGCCACCAACCTCCACCGAGGGGCCCACGAGCAGTACTTC.